The 24 T cell receptor beta chains given below trace back to one sample, sequenced in a study of T cells in Graves' hyperthyroidism and ophthalmopathy. TCR beta CDR3 region amplification was performed from RNA transcripts. With the HTBI primer set, the TCR CDR3 went through a first round of RT-PCR. Via MiXCR, TCRdb re-called the multiplex PCR reads, giving one row per CDR3 protein. The sample includes more than 550,000 distinct CDR3 sequences, around 20% seen only once; the top ten take over 15%. Sequenced input: blood. The receptors were sampled from a woman between 45 and 60 years old with Graves' hyperthyroidism that later progressed to Graves' ophthalmopathy.

J is TRBJ2-2 and V is TRBV28; TRBD1 is a possible D gene (6 bases). The length of the CDR3 is 15 residues. The V and J ends lost 5 bases and 5 bases respectively, with 15 bases between them. Per the germline V gene, CDR1 is MDHEN and CDR2 is SYDVKM. The CDR3 here is CASSEQGSETGELFF. DNA of the CDR3: TGTGCCAGCAGTGAACAGGGCTCCGAAACCGGGGAGCTGTTTTTT. The whole variable domain, filled in from reference TRBV28 and TRBJ2-2, reads DVKVTQSSRYLVKRTGEKVFLECVQDMDHENMFWYRQDPGLGLRLIYFSYDVKMKEKGDIPEGYSVSREKKERFSLILESASTNQTSMYLCASSEQGSETGELFFGEGSRLTVL.

This chain connects TRBV6-2 or TRBV6-3 to TRBJ1-2, with D unclear. This CDR3 has 13 amino acids. V was trimmed by 4 bases and J by 2 bases, leaving 8 bases between them. From germline, CDR1 is MNHEY and CDR2 SVGEGT. The CDR3 loop is CASSFARNYGYTF. The CDR3 DNA reads TGTGCCAGCAGTTTTGCCAGAAACTATGGCTACACCTTC.

This clonotype was recorded a few times. The rearrangement links TRBV27 to TRBJ1-4, with D uncertain. This CDR3 has 13 amino acids. Looked up from germline, CDR1 is MNHEY and CDR2 is SMNVEV (reference sequence). V lost 5 bases to trimming and J lost 8 bases, with 12 bases between them. CDR3 amino acids: CASSPAETEKLFF. DNA of the CDR3: TGTGCCAGCAGTCCCGCCGAAACCGAAAAACTGTTTTTT.

This clonotype showed up many times. The V call is TRBV2, the J call TRBJ1-1, with 12 bases fitting TRBD1. V dropped 1 base and J dropped 1; count of bases not matched to a gene: 13. CDR1 and CDR2 from the germline V gene are SNHLY and FYNNEI. The CDR3 runs to 20 residues. The CDR3 here is CASSEDQLRDRGRRNTEAFF. The DNA of the CDR3 is TGTGCCAGCAGTGAAGACCAACTTCGGGACAGGGGGCGAAGGAACACTGAAGCTTTCTTT.

This clonotype appeared a few times. This chain connects TRBV20-1 to TRBJ2-1; 13 nucleotides match TRBD2. Germline CDR1 is DFQATT and CDR2 is SNEGSKA (reference sequence). This CDR3 has 15 amino acids. Losses at the gene ends were 4 bases for V and 2 bases for J; bases not matched to a gene: 2. The CDR3 sequence: CSAKLAGGTYNEQFF. The CDR3 DNA follows: TGCAGTGCTAAACTAGCGGGGGGGACCTACAATGAGCAGTTCTTC.

On this clonotype: One base away lies a much larger clone, so this may be a sequencing read error. The chain employs TRBV5-1 and TRBJ1-1; no clear D gene. The ends were cut back, 7 bases at V and 1 base at J, with 14 bases in the middle. The germline V gene has CDR1 SGHRS and CDR2 YFSETQ. The CDR3 runs to 14 residues. The DNA of the CDR3 is TGCGCCAGCGCCCCGGAGGAGACGAACACTGAAGCTTTCTTT. This encodes CASAPEETNTEAFF.

This clonotype was recorded many times. V is TRBV6-1 and J is TRBJ2-7; D remains unclear. The V gene lost 1 base and the J gene lost 4 bases, with 8 bases spanning the gap. CDR1 is MNHNS and CDR2 is SASEGT in the germline V gene. The CDR3 length is 13 residues. The CDR3 here is CASSEDAVYEQYF. As DNA, the CDR3 is TGTGCCAGCAGTGAAGATGCCGTGTACGAGCAGTACTTC.

As regards this clonotype: The CDR3 end shows no conserved phenylalanine or tryptophan, and so a read error is likely. V and J are TRBV27 and TRBJ2-1; 9 bases are a match to TRBD1. Germline V gene lookup returns CDR1 MNHEY and CDR2 SMNVEV (reference sequence). CDR3 length: 16 residues. V shed 5 bases and J 3 bases; nucleotides not matched to a gene: 8. CDR3 sequence (DNA): TGTGCCAGCAGTAGTTCCGGGACAGGGTTCTACAATGAGCAGTTCTCC. The encoded protein is CASSSSGTGFYNEQFS.

This clonotype was counted at least ten times. The CDR3 nucleotides are TGCAGTGCTAGATCCCTAGCGGGCCACCGAGAGACCCAGTACTTC. Encoded protein: CSARSLAGHRETQYF. The V gene is TRBV20-1, the J gene TRBJ2-5; 8 bases map to TRBD2. Germline CDR1 reads DFQATT; CDR2 reads SNEGSKA (reference sequence). The CDR3 covers 15 residues. J was trimmed by 4 bases and V by 2 bases; bases with no gene match: 9.

In this sample, this clonotype turned up many times. This rearrangement joins TRBV18 to TRBJ2-4; the D call may be TRBD1 or TRBD2 (5 bases each). CDR1 and CDR2 (germline): KGHSH, LQKENI. The CDR3 has 14 amino acids. V was clipped by 1 base and J by 9 bases, with 13 bases between them. CDR3 DNA: TGTGCCAGCTCACCACGGGACGGTGAAGGCATTCAGTACTTC. This gives the protein CASSPRDGEGIQYF.

In its sample, this clonotype was seen many times. The chain couples TRBV29-1 to TRBJ2-3, with 7 bases lining up with TRBD1. The CDR3 length is 14 residues. Per germline, CDR1 SQVTM and CDR2 ANQGSEA. Germline trimming cut 2 bases from V and 1 base from J; bases unmatched to any gene: 3. DNA of the CDR3: TGCAGCGTTGAATCGCAGGGGGGCACAGATACGCAGTATTTT. Amino acid sequence: CSVESQGGTDTQYF.

This clonotype was found a few times. The chain couples TRBV10-3 to TRBJ1-6; TRBD1 is a possible D gene (6 bases). The germline V gene encodes CDR1 ENHRY and CDR2 SYGVKD. The CDR3 sequence is 16 residues long. The V end was cut by 7 bases, the J end by 5 bases, with 18 bases between. CDR3 nucleotides: TGTGCCATCAAAGGAGGGACGGGGGCTGATAATTCACCCCTCCACTTT. It translates to CAIKGGTGADNSPLHF.

This clonotype was seen at least ten times. The chain is built from TRBV12-3 or TRBV12-4 and TRBJ2-7, with D perhaps matching TRBD1 (5 bases). The V and J ends lost 0 bases and 2 bases respectively, with 8 bases between them. The CDR3 is made up of 14 amino acids. The CDR3 bases are TGTGCCAGCAGTTTAGCGGGGCCCACCTACGAGCAGTACTTC. This codes for CASSLAGPTYEQYF.

This clonotype appeared a few times. The chain recombines TRBV12-3 or TRBV12-4 with TRBJ2-7; no firm D call. The CDR3 covers 14 residues. Trimming stripped 5 bases from V and 5 bases from J, with 16 bases between. The CDR3 loop reads CASSPSHLPHEQYF. The CDR3 nucleotides read TGTGCCAGCAGTCCCAGCCATTTGCCTCACGAGCAGTACTTC.

This sequence joins TRBV6-1 and TRBJ1-1; TRBD1 aligns across 11 bases. The germline V gene has CDR1 MNHNS and CDR2 SASEGT. The CDR3 spans 17 residues. The V segment lost 6 bases and the J segment 2 bases; nucleotides outside the gene matches: 11. The CDR3 bases are TGTGCCAGCAGGCCGCCTGGGGACAGGGGGACCAACACTGAAGCTTTCTTT. Its translation is CASRPPGDRGTNTEAFF.

This sequence joins TRBV5-1 and TRBJ1-1; TRBD1 matches 8 bases. With 4 bases clipped from V and 4 bases from J, the junction kept 9 bases outside the gene matches. The germline CDR1 and CDR2 sequences are SGHRS and YFSETQ. The CDR3 extends over 15 amino acids. As DNA, the CDR3 is TGCGCCAGCAGCCCCCGGGACAGGTCCGGCACTGAAGCTTTCTTT. This translates into CASSPRDRSGTEAFF.

This clonotype was seen a handful of times. The CDR3 here is CASSHLGSAGTDTQYF. The CDR3 DNA sequence: TGTGCCAGCAGTCATCTAGGATCCGCCGGCACAGATACGCAGTATTTT. The V and J genes are TRBV6-4 and TRBJ2-3; D remains ambiguous. The V gene's germline CDR1 is MRHNA and CDR2 SNTAGT. The ends were cut back, 5 bases at V and 1 base at J, with 16 bases in the middle. The CDR3 totals 16 residues.

The chain uses TRBV29-1 and TRBJ2-1; D unclear. V shed 4 bases and J shed 4 bases, with 11 bases lying between them. The CDR3 consists of 13 residues. CDR1 is SQVTM and CDR2 is ANQGSEA in the germline V gene. CDR3 amino acids: CSVVVASYNEQFF. The CDR3 nucleotides read TGCAGCGTTGTTGTCGCCTCTTACAATGAGCAGTTCTTC.

The CDR3 DNA sequence: TGCAGTGCGAACTTCCCACCAGGATTCTCCTACGAGCAGTACTTC. Amino acids: CSANFPPGFSYEQYF. The V gene is TRBV20-1, the J gene TRBJ2-7; D gene uncertain. The germline V gene encodes CDR1 DFQATT and CDR2 SNEGSKA (reference sequence). CDR3 size: 15 residues. V lost 6 bases, J lost 0 bases, and 18 bases lay in between.

This clonotype was observed a few times. The genes are TRBV6-1 and TRBJ1-4, with 7 bases fitting TRBD1. CDR3 size: 17 residues. Germline CDR1 reads MNHNS; CDR2 reads SASEGT. Germline trimming cut 5 bases from V and 5 bases from J; bases unmatched to any gene: 14. CDR3 sequence reads: CASSSPRDSRFNEKLFF. CDR3 DNA: TGTGCCAGCAGTTCGCCCCGGGACAGCCGTTTCAATGAAAAACTGTTTTTT.

In its sample, this clonotype was seen a few times. This sequence joins TRBV7-9 and TRBJ2-1; 7 positions match TRBD1. The CDR3 has 16 amino acids. Germline loops: CDR1 SEHNR, CDR2 FQNEAQ (reference sequence). With V trimmed by 4 bases and J by 5 bases, 11 bases remained unmatched. This CDR3 reads CASSSPLTGEHNEQFF. CDR3 bases: TGTGCCAGCAGCTCCCCACTTACAGGGGAGCACAATGAGCAGTTCTTC.

The chain links TRBV29-1 to TRBJ2-5; 7 positions agree with TRBD2. Germline CDR1 SQVTM, CDR2 ANQGSEA. V lost 1 base, J lost 1 base, and 15 bases stayed unmatched. The CDR3 loop spans 18 amino acids. The CDR3 DNA sequence: TGCAGCGTTGAAGCGTTGAAGAGGGAGGGTTTTATCCAAGAGACCCAGTACTTC. It translates to CSVEALKREGFIQETQYF.

This clonotype was detected only a few times. The chain employs TRBV5-5 and TRBJ2-7; 11 positions agree with TRBD1. Germline CDR1 reads SGHKS; CDR2 reads YYEKEE (reference sequence). With V trimmed by 6 bases and J by 3 bases, 5 bases remained unmatched. The CDR3 runs 14 residues. The CDR3 DNA reads TGTGCCAGCACCTGGACAGGGGGCGACTACGAGCAGTACTTC. This encodes CASTWTGGDYEQYF. Together with reference TRBV5-5 and TRBJ2-7, the CDR3 gives the full variable domain: DAGVTQSPTHLIKTRGQQVTLRCSPISGHKSVSWYQQVLGQGPQFIFQYYEKEERGRGNFPDRFSARQFPNYSSELNVNALLLGDSALYLCASTWTGGDYEQYFGPGTRLTVT.

The gene calls are TRBV6-1 and TRBJ2-7; either TRBD1 or TRBD2 may fit D (5 bases each). The germline CDR1 and CDR2 sequences are MNHNS and SASEGT. The CDR3 totals 12 residues. Trimming took off 8 bases at V and 1 base at J, with 9 bases between the two ends. The CDR3 reads CASRGRSYEQYF. The DNA of the CDR3 is TGTGCCAGCCGGGGCCGGTCCTACGAGCAGTACTTC.